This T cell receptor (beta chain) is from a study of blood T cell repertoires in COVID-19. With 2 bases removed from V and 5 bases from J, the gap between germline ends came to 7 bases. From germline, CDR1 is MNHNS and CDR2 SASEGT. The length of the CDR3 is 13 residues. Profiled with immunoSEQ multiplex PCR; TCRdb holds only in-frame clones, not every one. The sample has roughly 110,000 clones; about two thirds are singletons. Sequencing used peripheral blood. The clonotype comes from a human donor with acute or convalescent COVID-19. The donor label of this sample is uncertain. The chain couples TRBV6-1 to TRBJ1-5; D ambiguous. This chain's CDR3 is CASSERGYQPQHF. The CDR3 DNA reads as TGTGCCAGCAGTGAAAGAGGGTATCAGCCCCAGCATTTT.